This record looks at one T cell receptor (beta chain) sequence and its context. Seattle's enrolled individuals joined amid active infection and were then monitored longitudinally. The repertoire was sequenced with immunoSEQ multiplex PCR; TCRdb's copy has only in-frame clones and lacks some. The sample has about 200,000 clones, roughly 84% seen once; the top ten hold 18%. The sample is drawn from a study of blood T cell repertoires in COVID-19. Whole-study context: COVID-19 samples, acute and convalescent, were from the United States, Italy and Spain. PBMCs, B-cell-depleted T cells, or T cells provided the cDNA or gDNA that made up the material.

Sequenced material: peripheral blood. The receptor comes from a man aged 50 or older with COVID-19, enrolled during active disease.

The CDR3: CARGGPGETQYF. The CDR3 nucleotides are TGTGCCCGCGGAGGGCCGGGAGAGACCCAGTACTTC. This rearrangement joins TRBV30 to TRBJ2-5; weak D call: TRBD2 (6 bases). The CDR3 has 12 residues. The ends were cut back, 8 bases at V and 4 bases at J, with 14 bases in the middle. Germline assignment: CDR1 GTSNPN and CDR2 SVGIG (reference sequence).